The rows below give T cell receptor beta chains drawn from one sample of a study of control samples from healthy donors and cancer patients. TCRdb's table, derived via immunoSEQ multiplex PCR, lists solely in-frame clones and lacks some. The sample consists of around 120,000 clones, roughly 94% of them appearing once. Sequencing was carried out using blood. Source of these receptors: a man under 40 in good health. CDR3s include the opening cysteine and the closing phenylalanine or tryptophan. A D gene is named only where the DNA matches it firmly. Clone size is stated in some rows and not others, as once, few, many or a class when expanded.

.,TRBJ2-1,.,TRBV5-6,CASSSTPGYEQFF,TGTGCCAGCAGCTCCACCCCCGGATATGAGCAGTTCTTC
TRBD1,TRBJ2-7,.,TRBV18,CASSPLNRGRSYEQYF,TGTGCCAGCTCACCACTTAACAGGGGGCGCTCCTACGAGCAGTACTTC
.,TRBJ2-5,.,TRBV7-2,CASSPPAEETQYF,TGTGCCAGCAGCCCCCCTGCGGAAGAGACCCAGTACTTC
.,TRBJ1-2,.,TRBV6-2/TRBV6-3,CASSSYFQGYGYTF,TGTGCCAGCAGTTCGTACTTTCAGGGTTATGGCTACACCTTC
.,TRBJ1-2,.,TRBV6-6,CASSLNNYGYTF,TGTGCCAGCAGTCTAAATAACTATGGCTACACCTTC
TRBD1,TRBJ1-2,.,TRBV7-9,CASSFGTANYGYTF,TGTGCCAGCAGCTTTGGGACAGCTAACTATGGCTACACCTTC
.,TRBJ1-5,once,TRBV19,CASSRGGSGPQHF,TGTGCCAGTAGTAGGGGGGGGTCTGGGCCCCAGCATTTT
TRBD1,TRBJ1-5,.,TRBV27,CASRLQGGNQPQHF,TGTGCCAGCAGGTTACAGGGGGGCAATCAGCCCCAGCATTTT
TRBD1,TRBJ1-1,.,TRBV27,CASSFVRGPLGTEAFF,TGTGCCAGCAGTTTCGTCAGGGGGCCCTTAGGCACTGAAGCTTTCTTT
TRBD1,TRBJ1-3,.,TRBV6-5,CASSYSVGDSLTIYF,TGTGCCAGCAGTTACTCCGTGGGGGACAGCCTCACCATATATTTT
TRBD1,TRBJ1-5,.,TRBV5-1,CASSPGQGNQPQHF,TGCGCCAGCAGCCCAGGACAGGGCAATCAGCCCCAGCATTTT
.,TRBJ2-1,.,TRBV5-4,CASSLGVSPYNEQFF,TGTGCCAGCAGCTTAGGGGTTAGCCCCTACAATGAGCAGTTCTTC
.,TRBJ2-6,.,TRBV6-6,CASSDVGALTF,TGTGCCAGCAGTGACGTGGGGGCCCTGACTTTC
TRBD1,TRBJ1-4,.,TRBV29-1,CSARDRDSATNEKLFF,TGCAGCGCGAGGGACAGGGATTCCGCAACTAATGAAAAACTGTTTTTT
.,TRBJ2-5,few,TRBV7-9,CASSWGTPRRETQYF,TGTGCCAGCAGCTGGGGAACACCTCGGAGGGAGACCCAGTACTTC
TRBD1,TRBJ2-7,.,TRBV5-6,CASSSIDRASSYEQYF,TGTGCCAGCAGCTCCATTGACAGGGCAAGCTCCTACGAGCAGTACTTC
TRBD1,TRBJ1-5,.,TRBV18,CASSRSGGTDQHF,TGTGCCAGCTCACGCTCAGGGGGGACGGACCAGCATTTT
TRBD1,TRBJ1-4,.,TRBV2,CATSLAGTENEKLFF,TGTGCCACCTCCCTGGCCGGGACAGAAAATGAAAAACTGTTTTTT
TRBD1,TRBJ1-5,.,TRBV27,CASSFLGQGASGQPQHF,TGTGCCAGCAGTTTCCTGGGACAGGGGGCATCGGGTCAGCCCCAGCATTTT
.,TRBJ2-2,.,TRBV6-4,CASRGGVNTGELFF,TGTGCCAGCAGAGGGGGAGTAAACACCGGGGAGCTGTTTTTT
.,TRBJ1-4,.,TRBV5-1,CASSLAGQINEKLFF,TGCGCCAGCAGCTTGGCGGGGCAGATTAATGAAAAACTGTTTTTT
.,TRBJ2-1,.,TRBV12-2,CASRSQDIGNCNEQFF,TGTGCAAGTCGCTCTCAAGACATCGGCAATTGCAATGAGCAGTTCTTC